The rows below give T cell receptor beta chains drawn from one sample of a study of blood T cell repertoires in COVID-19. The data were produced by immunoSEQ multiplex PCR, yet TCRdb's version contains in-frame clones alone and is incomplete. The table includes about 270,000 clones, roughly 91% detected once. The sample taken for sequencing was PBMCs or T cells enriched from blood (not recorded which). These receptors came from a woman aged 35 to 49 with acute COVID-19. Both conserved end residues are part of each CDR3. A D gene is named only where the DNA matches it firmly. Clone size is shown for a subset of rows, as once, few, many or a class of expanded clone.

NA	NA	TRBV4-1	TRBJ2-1	CASSQEPRGAYNEQFF	TGCGCCAGCAGCCAAGAACCCCGCGGAGCCTACAATGAGCAGTTCTTC
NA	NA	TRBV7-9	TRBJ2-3	CASSLRGPTSYTDTQYF	TGTGCCAGCAGCTTAAGGGGCCCTACTAGCTACACAGATACGCAGTATTTT
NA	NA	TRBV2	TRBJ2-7	CASSHSYEQYF	TGTGCCAGCAGTCACTCCTACGAGCAGTACTTC
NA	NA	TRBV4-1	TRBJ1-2	CASSQDLDGNGYTF	TGCGCCAGCAGCCAAGATTTGGACGGGAATGGCTACACCTTC
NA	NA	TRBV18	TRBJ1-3	CASSPSGTWNTIYF	TGTGCCAGCTCACCCTCCGGGACTTGGAACACCATATATTTT
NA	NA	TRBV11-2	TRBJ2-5	CASSLSDQETQYF	TGTGCCAGCAGCTTGTCAGATCAAGAGACCCAGTACTTC
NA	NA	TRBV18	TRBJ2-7	CASSPPGRSSYEQYF	TGTGCCAGCTCACCACCGGGGAGGAGCTCCTACGAGCAGTACTTC
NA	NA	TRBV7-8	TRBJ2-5	CASSAGTSNWYQETQYF	TGTGCCAGCAGCGCCGGGACTTCCAATTGGTACCAAGAGACCCAGTACTTC
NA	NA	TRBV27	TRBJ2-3	CASSLSRFTDTQYF	TGTGCCAGCAGTCTCTCTAGGTTCACAGATACGCAGTATTTT
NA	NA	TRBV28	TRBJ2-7	CASINLGQGPRKQYF	TGTGCCAGCATCAACCTGGGGCAGGGTCCCCGGAAGCAGTACTTC
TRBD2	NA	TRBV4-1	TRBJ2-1	CASSQEGGGSYNEQFF	TGCGCCAGCAGCCAAGAAGGCGGGGGCTCCTACAATGAGCAGTTCTTC
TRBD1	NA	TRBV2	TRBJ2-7	CASIQGMMAYEQYF	TGTGCCAGCATACAGGGGATGATGGCCTACGAGCAGTACTTC
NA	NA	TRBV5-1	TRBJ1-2	CASSLVQGGYGYTF	TGCGCCAGCAGCTTGGTACAGGGTGGTTATGGCTACACCTTC
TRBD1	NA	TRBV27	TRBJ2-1	CASSLLDRVHEQFF	TGTGCCAGCAGTTTACTCGACAGGGTACATGAGCAGTTCTTC
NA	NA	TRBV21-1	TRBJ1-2	CASSLPGQGAGGYTF	TGTGCCAGCAGCCTGCCGGGACAGGGGGCGGGTGGCTACACCTTC
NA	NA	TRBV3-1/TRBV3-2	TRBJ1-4	CASSQDRGGLNEKLFF	TGTGCCAGCAGCCAAGATCGGGGGGGGCTTAATGAAAAACTGTTTTTT
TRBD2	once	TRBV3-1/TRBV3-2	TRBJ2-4	CASSQLAGVRGNIQYF	TGTGCCAGCAGCCAGTTAGCGGGAGTTCGTGGAAACATTCAGTACTTC
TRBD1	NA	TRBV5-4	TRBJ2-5	CASSQQGARETQYF	TGTGCCAGCAGCCAACAGGGGGCGCGGGAGACCCAGTACTTC
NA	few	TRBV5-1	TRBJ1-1	CASSLGPGNTEAFF	TGCGCCAGCAGCTTGGGGCCTGGGAACACTGAAGCTTTCTTT
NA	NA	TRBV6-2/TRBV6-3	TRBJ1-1	CASSRRLENTEAFF	TGTGCCAGCAGCCGACGGCTAGAGAACACTGAAGCTTTCTTT
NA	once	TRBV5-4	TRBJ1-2	CASSVQGKPYGYTF	TGTGCCAGCAGCGTTCAGGGTAAACCCTATGGCTACACCTTC
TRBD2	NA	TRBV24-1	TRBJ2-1	CATASPSGSREQFF	TGTGCCACCGCGTCCCCTAGCGGGAGTAGGGAGCAGTTCTTC
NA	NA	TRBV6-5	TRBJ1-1	CASRGHWGHTEAFF	TGTGCCAGCAGAGGACACTGGGGGCACACTGAAGCTTTCTTT
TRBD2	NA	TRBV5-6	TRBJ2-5	CASSRPGLSFGETQYF	TGTGCCAGCAGCCGACCGGGACTAAGTTTCGGAGAGACCCAGTACTTC
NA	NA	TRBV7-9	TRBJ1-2	CASSLGQGNYGYTF	TGTGCCAGCAGCTTGGGTCAGGGGAACTATGGCTACACCTTC
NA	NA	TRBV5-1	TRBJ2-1	CASSLSVDSGPYNEQFF	TGCGCCAGCAGCCTGAGTGTAGATAGCGGACCATACAATGAGCAGTTCTTC
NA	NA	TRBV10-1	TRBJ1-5	CASSVGRGYEDWEDSNQPQHF	TGCGCCAGCAGTGTAGGGAGGGGGTATGAGGACTGGGAAGATAGCAATCAGCCCCAGCATTTT